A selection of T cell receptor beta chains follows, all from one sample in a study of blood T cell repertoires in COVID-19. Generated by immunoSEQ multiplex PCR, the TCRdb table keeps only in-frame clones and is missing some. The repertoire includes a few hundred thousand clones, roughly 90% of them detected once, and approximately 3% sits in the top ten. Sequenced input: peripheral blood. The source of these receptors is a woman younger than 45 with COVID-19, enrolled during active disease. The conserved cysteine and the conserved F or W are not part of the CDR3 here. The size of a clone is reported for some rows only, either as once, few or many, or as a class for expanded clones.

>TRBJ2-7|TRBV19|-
ASSMDRGQGEQY
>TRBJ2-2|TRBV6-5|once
ASSPLTANTGELF
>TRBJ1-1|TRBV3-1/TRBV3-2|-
ASSFRYDTEAF
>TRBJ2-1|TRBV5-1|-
ASSEGQGALGEQF
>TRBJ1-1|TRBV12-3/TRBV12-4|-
ASSPTGGGRAF
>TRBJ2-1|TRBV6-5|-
ASSYGLALSEQF
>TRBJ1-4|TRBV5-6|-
ASRGPDEKLF
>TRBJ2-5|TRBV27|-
ASSRGREVETQY
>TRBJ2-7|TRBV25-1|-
ASSSGGAVLY
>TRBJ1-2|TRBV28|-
ASTQDGDGYT
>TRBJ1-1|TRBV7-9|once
ASSSLAGRAEAF
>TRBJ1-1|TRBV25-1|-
ASSESLGANTEAF
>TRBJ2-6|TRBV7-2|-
ASSLAVASSGANVLT
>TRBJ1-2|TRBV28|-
ASSLGRDYGYT
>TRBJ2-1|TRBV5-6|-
ASRRLAGGRMAEQF
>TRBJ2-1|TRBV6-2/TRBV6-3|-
ASSLDRRDNEQF
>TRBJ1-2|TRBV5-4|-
ASSPRVSGHGYT
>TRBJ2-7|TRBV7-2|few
ASSLTGRGTYEQY
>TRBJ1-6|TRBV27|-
ASSFNLDSSYNSPLH
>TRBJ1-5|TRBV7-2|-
ASSLESEQPQH
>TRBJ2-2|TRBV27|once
ASTAGGVGELF
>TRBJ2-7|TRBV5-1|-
ASSSGQGVPYEQY
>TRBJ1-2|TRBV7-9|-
ASSLTKPGFSDGYT
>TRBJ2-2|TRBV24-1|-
ATSDNGLGGGELF
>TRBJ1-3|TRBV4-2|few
ASSQSWETVTGNTIY